The clone carrying this TCR beta chain was seen ten or more times. No antigen is known for it. Drawn from each donor were 9 to 10 milliliters of peripheral blood. For the second PCR, which ran for about 7 to 11 cycles, a sample-barcoded 5' primer and a J-beta primer mix were used. With 12 random nucleotides, a template-switch adaptor tagged each individual cDNA molecule. TCRdb ran MiXCR on the 5' RACE reads and lists one entry per CDR3 protein. This repertoire shows approximately 700,000 distinct CDR3 sequences, roughly 32% found once; its top ten account for 15%. This sample stems from a study of blood T cells in healthy people across ages. Regarding the study as a whole: Because donor CMV status was unknown, expanded clonotype changes were possibly confounded. When set beside aged donors, long-lived donors presented more naive CD4+ cells and higher diversity.

This CDR3 spans 14 amino acids. The trim removed 6 bases at V and 4 bases at J, leaving 9 bases unmatched. Looked up from germline, CDR1 is SGHTA and CDR2 is FQGNSA. The V call is TRBV7-2, the J call TRBJ2-7; TRBD2 matches 7 bases. The receptor was derived from an elderly woman in good health. Material for sequencing was blood. CDR3 protein: CASSTPTSPYEQYF. For the CDR3, the DNA is TGTGCCAGCAGTACCCCGACTAGCCCTTACGAGCAGTACTTC. Supplemented by reference TRBV7-2 and TRBJ2-7, the full variable domain reads GAGVSQSPSNKVTEKGKDVELRCDPISGHTALYWYRQSLGQGLEFLIYFQGNSAPDKSGLPSDRFSAERTGGSVSTLTIQRTQQEDSAVYLCASSTPTSPYEQYFGPGTRLTVT.